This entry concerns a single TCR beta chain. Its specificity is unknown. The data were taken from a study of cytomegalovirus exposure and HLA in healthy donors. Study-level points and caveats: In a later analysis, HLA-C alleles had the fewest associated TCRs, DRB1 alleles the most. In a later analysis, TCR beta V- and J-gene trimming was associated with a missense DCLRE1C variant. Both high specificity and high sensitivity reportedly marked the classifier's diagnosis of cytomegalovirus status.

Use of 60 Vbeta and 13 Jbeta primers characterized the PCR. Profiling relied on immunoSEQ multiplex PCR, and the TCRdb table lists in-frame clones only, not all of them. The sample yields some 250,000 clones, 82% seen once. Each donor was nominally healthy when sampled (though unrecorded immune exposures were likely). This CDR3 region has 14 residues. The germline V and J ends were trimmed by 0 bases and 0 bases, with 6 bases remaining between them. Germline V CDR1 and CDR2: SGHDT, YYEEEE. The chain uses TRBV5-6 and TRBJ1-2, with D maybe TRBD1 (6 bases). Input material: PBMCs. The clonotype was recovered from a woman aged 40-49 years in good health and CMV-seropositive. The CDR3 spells CASSLDRANYGYTF. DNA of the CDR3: TGTGCCAGCAGCTTGGACAGGGCTAACTATGGCTACACCTTC.